The following is a T cell receptor beta chain sequence with its context. Antigen unknown. The data derive from a study of CD8+ T cells in alopecia areata. The treatment: oral pan-JAK inhibitor, 5-10 mg twice daily. Alopecia areata patients provided lesional scalp punch biopsies and peripheral blood. TCR sequencing used cDNA made by reverse transcription of extracted RNA. The data were produced by immunoSEQ multiplex PCR, yet TCRdb's version contains in-frame clones alone and is incomplete. This sample has about 300,000 clones, with nearly 60% found just once. General study points: Many expanded lesional clones persisted during tofacitinib (in both scalp and blood).

CDR1 MDHEN and CDR2 SYDVKM come from the germline V gene. V lost 7 bases to trimming and J lost 3 bases, with 15 bases between them. This CDR3 is built from 15 residues. J is TRBJ2-2 and V is TRBV28, with D maybe TRBD2 (6 bases). The material sequenced was CD4+ T cells sorted from blood, taken at week 24, from a patient treated with tofacitinib. The source is a human donor with alopecia areata. CDR3 in amino acids: CASTTGGVDTGELFF. In DNA form, the CDR3 reads TGTGCCAGCACAACAGGAGGGGTCGACACCGGGGAGCTGTTTTTT. The variable domain in full, completed from reference TRBV28 and TRBJ2-2, reads DVKVTQSSRYLVKRTGEKVFLECVQDMDHENMFWYRQDPGLGLRLIYFSYDVKMKEKGDIPEGYSVSREKKERFSLILESASTNQTSMYLCASTTGGVDTGELFFGEGSRLTVL.